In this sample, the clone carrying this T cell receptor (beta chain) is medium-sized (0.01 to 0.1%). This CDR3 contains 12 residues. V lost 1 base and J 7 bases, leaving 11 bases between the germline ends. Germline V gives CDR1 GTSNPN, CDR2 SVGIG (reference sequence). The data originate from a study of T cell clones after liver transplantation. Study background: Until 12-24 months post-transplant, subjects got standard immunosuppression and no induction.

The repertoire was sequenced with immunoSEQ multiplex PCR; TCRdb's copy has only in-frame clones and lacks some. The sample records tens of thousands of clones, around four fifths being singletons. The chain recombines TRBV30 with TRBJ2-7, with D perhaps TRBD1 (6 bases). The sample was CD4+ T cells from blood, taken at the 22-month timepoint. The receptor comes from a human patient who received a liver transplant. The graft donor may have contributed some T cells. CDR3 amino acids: CAWSGTGNEQYF. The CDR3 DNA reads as TGTGCCTGGAGTGGAACAGGGAATGAGCAGTACTTC.